Below are 6 T cell receptor beta chains sequenced from a single sample in a study of blood T cells in healthy people across ages. Then a second PCR, running about 6 to 11 cycles, was carried out with a sample-barcoded 5' primer and a J-beta primer mix. TCRdb ran MiXCR on the 5' RACE reads and lists one entry per CDR3 protein. In the table there are 1.5 million to 2 million distinct CDR3 sequences, 40% to 55% of which are singletons. Sample: blood. The receptors stem from a woman in her thirties or forties in good health.

The rearrangement uses TRBV13 and TRBJ1-4; D not resolved. Looked up from germline, CDR1 is PRHDT and CDR2 is FYEKMQ (reference sequence). Trimming removed 5 bases from V and 8 bases from J, with 15 bases in between. The CDR3 extends over 14 amino acids. CDR3 region: CASSLRTSQEKLFF. In DNA, the CDR3 is TGTGCCAGCAGCCTTAGGACGAGTCAGGAAAAACTGTTTTTT.

A remark on this clonotype: This could be a read error, since a much larger clone is one nucleotide away. This sequence joins TRBV20-1 and TRBJ2-7; 7 nucleotides match TRBD1. CDR1 is DFQATT and CDR2 is SNEGSKA in the germline V gene (reference sequence). Trimming removed 2 bases from V and 2 bases from J; junction bases left unmatched: 6. The CDR3 length is 14 residues. CDR3 in DNA: TGCAGTGCTAGACCCAAGGGACAGACCTACGAGCAGTACTTC. Its protein is CSARPKGQTYEQYF.

This clonotype appeared a few times. The V gene is TRBV5-1, the J gene TRBJ1-2; 10 bases align to TRBD1. The CDR3 length is 15 residues. V trimming: 0 bases; J trimming: 4 bases; junction bases outside the gene matches: 3. Germline V CDR1 and CDR2: SGHRS, YFSETQ. CDR3 nucleotide sequence: TGCGCCAGCAGCTTGGGTGGGACAGGGGCCTATGGCTACACCTTC. Protein: CASSLGGTGAYGYTF.

In its sample, this clonotype was seen a few times. The CDR3 DNA reads as TGTGCCATCAGTGACACCCTACGGAGCTCCTACAATGAGCAGTTCTTC. Residues: CAISDTLRSSYNEQFF. The gene calls are TRBV10-3 and TRBJ2-1; D is ambiguous. The length of the CDR3 is 16 residues. The V end lost 3 bases, the J end lost 0 bases, and 12 bases lay between the germline ends. CDR1 is ENHRY, CDR2 SYGVKD, per germline.

This clonotype occurred a few times. V usage is TRBV20-1 and J usage is TRBJ2-5, with 8 bases matching TRBD2. The V gene's germline CDR1 is DFQATT and CDR2 SNEGSKA (reference sequence). The CDR3 loop spans 14 amino acids. With V trimmed by 2 bases and J by 5 bases, 7 bases remained unmatched. In DNA form, the CDR3 reads TGCAGTGCTAGATTGATGGCGGGGGGTGAGACCCAGTACTTC. This translates into CSARLMAGGETQYF.

This clonotype was counted between two and nine times. The chain employs TRBV11-1 and TRBJ2-3; the D gene is possibly TRBD1 (6 bases). V lost 3 bases and J lost 7, with 17 bases in between. In germline, CDR1 is SGHAT, CDR2 FQDESV (reference sequence). The CDR3 has 15 amino acids. In DNA, the CDR3 is TGTGCCAGCAGCTTTAAGAGGGACAACACGCATACGCAGTATTTT. Amino acid sequence: CASSFKRDNTHTQYF.